This paragraph covers one T cell receptor beta chain sequence. TCRdb passed the RT-PCR reads through MiXCR, listing each CDR3 protein once. The data contain fewer than 500,000 distinct CDR3 sequences, approximately 16% of them singletons. This entry comes from a study of patients and donors after allogeneic stem cell transplantation. The germline V and J ends were trimmed by 6 bases and 6 bases, with 12 bases remaining between them. The germline CDR1 and CDR2 sequences are DFQATT and SNEGSKA (reference sequence). CDR3 length equals 11 residues. Sequenced sample: blood, either unsorted or a sorted T cell fraction (not recorded which). This TCR was sampled from a human donor who was either an allogeneic HSCT recipient or a stem cell or donor lymphocyte infusion donor (not recorded which). It is not recorded whose cells these are; they may come from a transplant donor. The chain couples TRBV20-1 to TRBJ2-7; D is possibly TRBD1 (5 bases). CDR3 nucleotide sequence: TGCAGTGCGTGGCTACAGGTCGAGCAGTACTTC. Its protein is CSAWLQVEQYF.